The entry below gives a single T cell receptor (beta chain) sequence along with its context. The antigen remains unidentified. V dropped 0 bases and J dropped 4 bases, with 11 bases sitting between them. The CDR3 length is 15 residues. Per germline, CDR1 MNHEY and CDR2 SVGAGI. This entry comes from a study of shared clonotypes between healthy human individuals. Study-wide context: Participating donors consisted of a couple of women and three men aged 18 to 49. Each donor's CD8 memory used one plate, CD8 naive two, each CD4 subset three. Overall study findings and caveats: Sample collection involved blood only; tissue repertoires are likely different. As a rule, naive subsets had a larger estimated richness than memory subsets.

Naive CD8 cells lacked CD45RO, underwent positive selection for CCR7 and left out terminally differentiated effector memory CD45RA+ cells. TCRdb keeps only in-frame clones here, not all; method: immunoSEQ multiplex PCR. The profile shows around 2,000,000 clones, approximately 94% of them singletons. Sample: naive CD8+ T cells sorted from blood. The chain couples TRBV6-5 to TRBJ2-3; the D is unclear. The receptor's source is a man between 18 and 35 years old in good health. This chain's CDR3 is CASSYSVGSSDTQYF. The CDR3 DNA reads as TGTGCCAGCAGTTACTCCGTAGGGTCTTCAGATACGCAGTATTTT.